The present T cell receptor (beta chain) was sequenced within a study of T cells in Graves' hyperthyroidism and ophthalmopathy. There were TCR beta CDR3 regions amplified from RNA transcripts. The HTBI primer set drove a first-round RT-PCR of the TCR CDR3. Each CDR3 protein is one row after TCRdb ran MiXCR on the multiplex PCR reads. The sample shows under 350,000 distinct CDR3 sequences, over 20% of them seen only once. The ends were cut back, 7 bases at V and 2 bases at J, with 14 bases in the middle. The CDR3 is made up of 14 amino acids. The germline V gene has CDR1 MNHNS and CDR2 SASEGT. The clonotype comes from a woman aged 45-60 years with Graves' hyperthyroidism. The specimen was blood. The chain is built from TRBV6-1 and TRBJ1-1; D gene unclear. The CDR3 loop is CASNKELLNTEAFF. CDR3 nucleotide sequence: TGTGCCAGCAATAAAGAACTGTTAAACACTGAAGCTTTCTTT.